The sequence of this TCR beta chain was determined in a study of T cell repertoires in cytomegalovirus infection. A note on this clonotype: Its antigen is unknown.

TCRdb itself ran the reads through MiXCR, one entry per CDR3 protein. The sample contains about 920,000 distinct CDR3 sequences, roughly 31% of which appear only once. In germline, CDR1 is KGHDR, CDR2 SFDVKD. The germline V and J ends were trimmed by 4 bases and 5 bases, with 20 bases remaining between them. The CDR3 spans 17 residues. The V call is TRBV24-1, the J call TRBJ2-1; tentative D call: TRBD2 (5 bases). The clonotype comes from a human donor in good health (CMV status not recorded). Some clones in this sample may be carry-over from other donors' samples. The material was cultured CD8+ T cells from PBMCs, obtained from culture after CMV antigen stimulation. The CDR3 is CATSDTDEGTIHNEQFF. In DNA form, the CDR3 reads TGTGCCACCAGTGACACCGATGAGGGTACGATCCACAATGAGCAGTTCTTC.